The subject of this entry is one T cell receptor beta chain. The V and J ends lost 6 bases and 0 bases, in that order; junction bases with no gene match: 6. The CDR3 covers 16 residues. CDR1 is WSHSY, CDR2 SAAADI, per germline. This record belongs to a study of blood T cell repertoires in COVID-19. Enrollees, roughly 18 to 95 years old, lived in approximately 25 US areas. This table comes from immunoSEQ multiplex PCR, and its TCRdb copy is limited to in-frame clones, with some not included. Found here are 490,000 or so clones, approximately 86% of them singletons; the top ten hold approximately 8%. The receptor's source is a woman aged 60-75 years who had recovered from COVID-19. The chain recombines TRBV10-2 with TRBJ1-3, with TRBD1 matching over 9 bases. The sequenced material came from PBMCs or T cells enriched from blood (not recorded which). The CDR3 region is CASSTGGGSSGNTIYF. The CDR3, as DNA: TGCGCCAGCAGCACAGGGGGCGGGTCCTCTGGAAACACCATATATTTT.